Shown below are 24 T cell receptor beta chains from a single sample sequenced in a study of prognosis after radiotherapy for stage I lung cancer. The genomic DNA TCR beta CDR3 region underwent two rounds of multiplex PCR. First-round PCR used primers specific to each TRBV and TRBJ gene. TCRdb reprocessed the multiplex PCR reads via MiXCR and lists one record per CDR3 protein. The sample holds about 14,000 distinct CDR3 sequences, roughly a quarter seen once. The source material was PBMCs, sampled before or after stereotactic body radiation therapy (not recorded which). These receptors were collected from a donor over 45 with non-small cell lung cancer.

This clonotype was picked up one time. CDR3 bases: TGTGCCAGGAATGGGGGAAGCGGGACTTACACCGGGGAGCTGTTTTTT. It translates to CARNGGSGTYTGELFF. The chain has TRBV28 and TRBJ2-2; 7 nucleotides align to TRBD2. The CDR3 spans 16 residues. The V segment lost 9 bases and the J segment 3 bases; nucleotides outside the gene matches: 13. Germline V gene data show CDR1 as MDHEN and CDR2 as SYDVKM.

This clonotype was counted at least ten times. J is TRBJ2-2 and V is TRBV5-1; D is unclear. The CDR3 totals 14 residues. The germline CDR1 and CDR2 sequences are SGHRS and YFSETQ. V was cut by 5 bases and J by 3 bases, with 11 bases left in between. CDR3 nucleotide sequence: TGCGCCAGCAGTCCCACCGCGGACACCGGGGAGCTGTTTTTT. Translated: CASSPTADTGELFF. The variable domain in full, with the rest retrieved from reference TRBV5-1 and TRBJ2-2, is KAGVTQTPRYLIKTRGQQVTLSCSPISGHRSVSWYQQTPGQGLQFLFEYFSETQRNKGNFPGRFSGRQFSNSRSEMNVSTLELGDSALYLCASSPTADTGELFFGEGSRLTVL.

The table lists this clonotype with many counts. The chain links TRBV5-1 to TRBJ1-1; D not certain. Trimming took off 4 bases at V and 0 bases at J, with 10 bases between the two ends. Looked up from germline, CDR1 is SGHRS and CDR2 is YFSETQ. CDR3 size: 14 residues. The CDR3 nucleotides read TGCGCCAGCAGCCCGGGCATTTTGAACACTGAAGCTTTCTTT. Protein: CASSPGILNTEAFF.

This clonotype came up many times. The V call is TRBV2, the J call TRBJ1-1; D uncertain. V was trimmed by 9 bases and J by 4 bases, leaving 18 bases between them. The CDR3 has 14 residues. The germline CDR1 and CDR2 sequences are SNHLY and FYNNEI. The CDR3 sequence: CARDRGTSTTEAFF. In DNA, the CDR3 is TGTGCCAGGGATCGGGGAACCTCTACCACTGAAGCTTTCTTT.

This clonotype was observed many times. This chain connects TRBV10-3 to TRBJ1-5; TRBD1 is a possible D gene (6 bases). CDR3 length equals 15 residues. V shed 6 bases and J shed 2 bases, with 14 bases lying between them. The germline CDR1 and CDR2 sequences are ENHRY and SYGVKD. The CDR3 sequence is CAIRSGAPGNQPQHF. CDR3 nucleotides: TGTGCCATCAGGTCAGGGGCGCCCGGCAATCAGCCCCAGCATTTT.

This clonotype occurred many times. The rearrangement uses TRBV20-1 and TRBJ1-5, with a tentative D call TRBD1 (5 bases). V shed 6 bases and J shed 0 bases, with 21 bases lying between them. Germline V gene data show CDR1 as DFQATT and CDR2 as SNEGSKA (reference sequence). This CDR3 is 17 amino acids long. The CDR3 protein is CSAGRGFAMNSNQPQHF. The CDR3 DNA follows: TGCAGTGCCGGTCGGGGCTTCGCGATGAATAGCAATCAGCCCCAGCATTTT.

This clonotype was observed at least ten times. The junction differs from germline at one of its ends, possibly a read error. This chain connects TRBV5-1 to TRBJ2-1, with 10 bases fitting TRBD2. The CDR3 loop spans 16 amino acids. Germline V gene data show CDR1 as SGHRS and CDR2 as YFSETQ. The CDR3 nucleotides are TGCGCCAGCAGCCCCCTAGCGGGAGATGGCTACAATGAGCGGTTCTTC. Translated: CASSPLAGDGYNERFF.

J is TRBJ2-7 and V is TRBV24-1; D not resolved. CDR3 size: 13 residues. V shed 4 bases and J shed 6 bases, with 12 bases lying between them. The germline CDR1 and CDR2 sequences are KGHDR and SFDVKD. CDR3 nucleotide sequence: TGTGCCACCAGTGAAGTCGGTACCCCCGAGCAGTACTTC. As protein: CATSEVGTPEQYF.

Comments on this clonotype: This is likely an artifact of a read error, given a far larger clone one base away. The rearrangement uses TRBV6-4 and TRBJ2-5, with 7 bases fitting TRBD2. The CDR3 is made up of 14 amino acids. Germline lookup yields CDR1 MRHNA and CDR2 SNTAGT. CDR3 in amino acids: CGTKPGLQVETQYF. The CDR3 DNA sequence: TGTGGCACCAAACCGGGACTACAGGTGGAGACCCAGTACTTC.

This clonotype occurred many times. The chain links TRBV3-1 to TRBJ1-6; D is unclear. CDR1 and CDR2 (germline): LGHDT, YNNKEL (reference sequence). V lost 4 bases and J 7 bases, leaving 17 bases between the germline ends. The CDR3 spans 16 residues. The CDR3 coding sequence is TGTGCCAGCAGCCCCCAGGACGGGTACCCAAATTCACCCCTCCACTTT. Its translation: CASSPQDGYPNSPLHF. Full variable domain (rest looked up from reference TRBV3-1 and TRBJ1-6): DTAVSQTPKYLVTQMGNDKSIKCEQNLGHDTMYWYKQDSKKFLKIMFSYNNKELIINETVPNRFSPKSPDKAHLNLHINSLELGDSAVYFCASSPQDGYPNSPLHFGNGTRLTVT.

This clonotype showed up many times. In nucleotides, the CDR3 is TGCGCCAGCAGCCTCGGCCAGGGGCGGGAGACCCAGTACTTC. Its protein product is CASSLGQGRETQYF. V gene TRBV5-1 combines with J gene TRBJ2-5; D perhaps matches TRBD1 (6 bases). Germline CDR1 is SGHRS and CDR2 is YFSETQ. This CDR3 has 14 amino acids. The V gene lost 4 bases and the J gene lost 5 bases, with 15 bases spanning the gap.

With respect to this clonotype: Mismatch with germline at one junction end may stem from a read error. J is TRBJ2-1 and V is TRBV20-1, with 10 bases lining up with TRBD2. The germline gives CDR1 DFQATT, CDR2 SNEGSKA (reference sequence). The CDR3 spans 18 residues. CDR3 sequence reads: CSALWAGGSSGRYNQQFF. The CDR3 coding sequence is TGCAGTGCCTTATGGGCCGGGGGCAGTAGCGGGAGGTACAATCAGCAGTTCTTC.

The sample holds many counts of this clonotype. V usage is TRBV12-3 or TRBV12-4 and J usage is TRBJ2-6; no definite D call. V was cut by 10 bases and J by 0 bases, with 16 bases left in between. The CDR3 has 16 amino acids. The CDR3 region is CATPHPTYSGANVLTF. CDR3 nucleotides: TGTGCCACCCCCCATCCTACTTACTCTGGGGCCAACGTCCTGACTTTC.

This clonotype is medium-sized. The chain couples TRBV5-1 to TRBJ2-7; D might be TRBD2 (6 bases). V lost 5 bases to trimming and J lost 0 bases, with 15 bases between them. Germline V lookup: CDR1 SGHRS, CDR2 YFSETQ. The CDR3 has 15 amino acids. As DNA, the CDR3 is TGCGCCAGCAGTAGGGGCGGGGAAGGCTCCTACGAGCAGTACTTC. Its protein is CASSRGGEGSYEQYF.

The chain joins TRBV27 to TRBJ2-7; no definite D call. Between the trimmed V and J ends, which lost 6 bases and 4 bases, there was a span of 16 bases. Germline CDR1 MNHEY, CDR2 SMNVEV (reference sequence). The CDR3 consists of 14 residues. In nucleotides, the CDR3 is TGTGCCAGCAGACCTATCGGTGTTGTGTACGAGCAGTACTTC. Its translation: CASRPIGVVYEQYF.

The chain's CDR3 is CASSPNGTSGQREQYF. The CDR3 coding sequence is TGTGCCAGCAGTCCCAACGGGACTAGCGGGCAGCGGGAGCAGTACTTC. The V and J genes are TRBV6-2 or TRBV6-3 and TRBJ2-7; 12 bases align to TRBD2. Looked up from germline, CDR1 is MNHEY and CDR2 is SVGEGT. The junction had 12 bases not matched to a gene; V was cut back by 5 bases and J by 7 bases. This CDR3 has 16 amino acids.

This clonotype ranks as medium-sized. V is TRBV11-2 and J is TRBJ1-1; D might be TRBD1 (5 bases). CDR1 is SGHAT and CDR2 is FQNNGV in the germline V gene. CDR3 length: 14 amino acids. V was pared by 4 bases and J by 4 bases, with 13 bases between. CDR3 amino acids: CASSSARQPTEAFF. The CDR3 bases are TGTGCCAGCAGCTCCGCACGACAGCCCACTGAAGCTTTCTTT. The variable domain in full, completed from reference TRBV11-2 and TRBJ1-1, reads EAGVAQSPRYKIIEKRQSVAFWCNPISGHATLYWYQQILGQGPKLLIQFQNNGVVDDSQLPKDRFSAERLKGVDSTLKIQPAKLEDSAVYLCASSSARQPTEAFFGQGTRLTVV.

The chain combines TRBV5-4 with TRBJ2-5; D remains ambiguous. CDR3 length equals 15 residues. Per the germline V gene, CDR1 is SGHNT and CDR2 is YYREEE (reference sequence). The germline V and J ends were trimmed by 1 base and 5 bases, with 15 bases remaining between them. The CDR3: CASSLSPGPVETQYF. The CDR3 DNA is TGTGCCAGCAGCTTGAGTCCCGGTCCGGTTGAGACCCAGTACTTC.

This clonotype was observed many times. The chain links TRBV15 to TRBJ1-2, with 7 bases matching TRBD1. The CDR3 consists of 15 residues. Germline V CDR1 and CDR2: LNHNV, YYDKDF (reference sequence). With 1 base clipped from V and 4 bases from J, the junction kept 6 bases outside the gene matches. The CDR3 loop reads CATSRVSRDSYGYTF. DNA of the CDR3: TGTGCCACCAGCAGAGTCAGCCGGGACAGCTATGGCTACACCTTC.

In its sample, this clonotype is medium-sized. The gene calls are TRBV11-2 and TRBJ2-1; 8 bases fit TRBD1. With V trimmed by 1 base and J by 1 base, 0 bases remained unmatched. This CDR3 spans 15 amino acids. Looked up from germline, CDR1 is SGHAT and CDR2 is FQNNGV. This chain's CDR3 is CASSLGTGSYNEQFF. CDR3 coding DNA: TGTGCCAGCAGCTTAGGGACAGGGTCCTACAATGAGCAGTTCTTC.

This clonotype was detected ten times or more. This chain joins TRBV20-1 and TRBJ2-5, with 7 bases lining up with TRBD2. The V gene end was trimmed by 1 base and the J gene end by 2 bases; junction bases not matched to a gene: 1. Germline V gene lookup returns CDR1 DFQATT and CDR2 SNEGSKA (reference sequence). The CDR3 covers 13 residues. The CDR3 bases are TGCAGTGCTAGAGTGGGGGGGCAAGAGACCCAGTACTTC. Its translation is CSARVGGQETQYF.

As concerns this clonotype: An end of the junction differs from the germline gene, which may be a read error. The V and J genes are TRBV6-2 or TRBV6-3 and TRBJ1-2; 10 nucleotides align to TRBD1. The CDR3 spans 15 residues. Germline CDR1 is MNHEY and CDR2 is SVGEGT. The CDR3 region is CASILTGGGSYGYTF. Written as DNA, the CDR3 is TGTGCCAGCATTTTGACAGGGGGCGGAAGCTATGGCTACACATTC.

The sample holds many counts of this clonotype. V and J are TRBV20-1 and TRBJ2-7; D call uncertain. V lost 8 bases and J lost 4, with 18 bases in between. The CDR3 loop spans 13 amino acids. Germline V lookup: CDR1 DFQATT, CDR2 SNEGSKA (reference sequence). CDR3 residues: CSLRHSVDYEQYF. CDR3 DNA sequence: TGCAGTCTCAGACACTCGGTCGATTACGAGCAGTACTTC.

This clonotype was seen many times. This chain uses TRBV6-2 or TRBV6-3 with TRBJ1-5; D is uncertain. This CDR3 spans 14 amino acids. Germline V gene lookup returns CDR1 MNHEY and CDR2 SVGEGT. Trimming cost V 4 bases and J 2 bases, with 9 bases left between them. The CDR3 nucleotides read TGTGCCAGCAGTTCCCGAGGAGGCAATCAGCCCCAGCATTTT. Protein sequence: CASSSRGGNQPQHF.